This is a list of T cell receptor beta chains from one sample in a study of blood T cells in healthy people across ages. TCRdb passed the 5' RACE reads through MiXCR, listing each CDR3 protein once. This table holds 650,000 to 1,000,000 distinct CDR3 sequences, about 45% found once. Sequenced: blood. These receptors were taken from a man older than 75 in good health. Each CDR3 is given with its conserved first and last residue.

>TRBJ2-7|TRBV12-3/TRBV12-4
CASSFRAGYEQYF
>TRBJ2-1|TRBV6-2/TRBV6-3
CASGAYRDRSYNEQFF
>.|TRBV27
CASSLGAPSSYNEQYF
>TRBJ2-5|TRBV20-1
CSAPPEGREEQYF
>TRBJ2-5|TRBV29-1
CSAEDETSGAITQYF
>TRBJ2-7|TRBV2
CASSEKRTYEQYF
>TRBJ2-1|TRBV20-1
CSARDPTRNGQFF
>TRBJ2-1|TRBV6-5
CASSSSSGSAYNEQFF
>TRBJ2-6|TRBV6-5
CASSFEQTGANVLTF
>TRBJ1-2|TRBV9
CASSVEVSNYGYTF
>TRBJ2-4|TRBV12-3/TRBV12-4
CASSLARGDSSGRAGVKNIQYF
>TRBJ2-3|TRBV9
CASSVKWDTDTQYF
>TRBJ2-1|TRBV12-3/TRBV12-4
CASSFQGAGSSYNEQFF
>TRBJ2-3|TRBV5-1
CASSASSSGNTDTQYF
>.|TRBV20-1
CSARDGERENDEQYF
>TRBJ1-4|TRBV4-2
CASSQGDDRGLAKLFF
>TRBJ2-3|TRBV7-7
CASSRGAHDTQYF
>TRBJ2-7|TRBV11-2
CASSLVLSGEQYF
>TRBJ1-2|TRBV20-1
CSAPPTGMLDYGYTF
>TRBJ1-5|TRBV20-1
CSARVRGVGQPQHF
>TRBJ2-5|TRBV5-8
CTSSPGLAGGPTETQYF
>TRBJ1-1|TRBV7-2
CASSPLGRMNTEAFF
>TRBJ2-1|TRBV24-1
CATSDATRVGSDEQFF
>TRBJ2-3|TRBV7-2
CASSFSGAGNTDTQYF
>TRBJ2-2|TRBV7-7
CASSLGELGELFF
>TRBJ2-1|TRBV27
CASSRENDNEQFF
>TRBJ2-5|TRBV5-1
CASSTGPSQETQYF
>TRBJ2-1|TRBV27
CASSFSGAYEQFF
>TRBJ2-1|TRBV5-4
CASSLKFGAGGNEQFF
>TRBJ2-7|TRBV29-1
CSIRLGQGEQYF
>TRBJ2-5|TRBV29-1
CSVDLGGSIQETQYF
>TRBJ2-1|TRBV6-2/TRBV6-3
CASRTRLDRRGSYNEQFF
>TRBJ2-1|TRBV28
CASSQRESYNEQFF
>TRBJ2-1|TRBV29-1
CSAAWTGSNEQFF
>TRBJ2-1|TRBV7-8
CASSSSYEQFF
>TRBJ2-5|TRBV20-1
CSARVAVQETQYF
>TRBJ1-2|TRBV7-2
CASSRETKQGIAYGYTF